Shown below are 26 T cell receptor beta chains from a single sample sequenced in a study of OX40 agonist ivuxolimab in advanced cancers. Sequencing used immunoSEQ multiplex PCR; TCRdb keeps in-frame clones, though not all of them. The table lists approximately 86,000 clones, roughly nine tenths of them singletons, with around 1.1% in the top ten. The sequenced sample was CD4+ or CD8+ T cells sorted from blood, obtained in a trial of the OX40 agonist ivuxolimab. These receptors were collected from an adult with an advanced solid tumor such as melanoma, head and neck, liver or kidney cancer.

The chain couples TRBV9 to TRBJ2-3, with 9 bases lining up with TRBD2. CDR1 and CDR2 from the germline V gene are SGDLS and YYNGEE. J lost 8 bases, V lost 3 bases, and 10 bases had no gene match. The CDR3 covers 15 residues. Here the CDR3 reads CASSAGGGEGVTQYF. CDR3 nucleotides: TGTGCCAGCAGCGCCGGCGGGGGGGAGGGAGTTACGCAGTATTTT.

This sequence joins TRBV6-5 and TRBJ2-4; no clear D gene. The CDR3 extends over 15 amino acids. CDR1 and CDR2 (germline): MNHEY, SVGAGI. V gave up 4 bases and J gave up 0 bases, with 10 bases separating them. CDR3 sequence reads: CASSSTFVAKNIQYF. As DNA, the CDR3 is TGTGCCAGCAGTTCGACTTTTGTAGCCAAAAACATTCAGTACTTC.

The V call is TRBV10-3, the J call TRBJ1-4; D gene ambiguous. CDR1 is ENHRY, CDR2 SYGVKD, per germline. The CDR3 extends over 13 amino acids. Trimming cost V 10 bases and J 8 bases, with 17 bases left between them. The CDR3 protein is CATHRGLDEKLFF. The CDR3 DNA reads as TGTGCCACCCACCGCGGGTTGGACGAAAAACTGTTTTTT.

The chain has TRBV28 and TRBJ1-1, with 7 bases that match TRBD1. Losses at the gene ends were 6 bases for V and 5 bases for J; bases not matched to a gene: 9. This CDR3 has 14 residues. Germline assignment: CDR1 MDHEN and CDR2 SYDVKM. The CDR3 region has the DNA TGTGCCAGCAGCCGGGACAGTGATTGGACTGAAGCTTTCTTT. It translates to CASSRDSDWTEAFF.

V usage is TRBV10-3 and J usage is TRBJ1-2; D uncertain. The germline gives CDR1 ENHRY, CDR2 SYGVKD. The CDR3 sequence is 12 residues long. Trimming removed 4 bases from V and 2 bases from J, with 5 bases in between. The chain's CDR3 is CAISVENYGYTF. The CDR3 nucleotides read TGTGCCATCAGTGTGGAGAACTATGGCTACACCTTC.

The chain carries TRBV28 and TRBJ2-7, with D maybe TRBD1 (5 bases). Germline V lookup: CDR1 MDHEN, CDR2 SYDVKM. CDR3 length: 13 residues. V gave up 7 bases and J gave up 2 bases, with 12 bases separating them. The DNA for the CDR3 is TGTGCCAGCACCTGGGGCGGAACCTACGAGCAGTACTTC. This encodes CASTWGGTYEQYF.

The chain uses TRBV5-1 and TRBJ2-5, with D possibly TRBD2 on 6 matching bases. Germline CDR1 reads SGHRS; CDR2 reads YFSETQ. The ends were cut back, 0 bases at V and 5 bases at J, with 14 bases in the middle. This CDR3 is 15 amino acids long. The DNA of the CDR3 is TGCGCCAGCAGCTTGGGCCCGGGGGTCTCGGAGACCCAGTACTTC. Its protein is CASSLGPGVSETQYF.

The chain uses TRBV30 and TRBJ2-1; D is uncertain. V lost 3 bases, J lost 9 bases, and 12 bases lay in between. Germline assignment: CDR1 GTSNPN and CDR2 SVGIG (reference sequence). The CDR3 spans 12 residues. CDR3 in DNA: TGTGCCTGGAGAATGCCGACCCCTGAGCAGTTCTTC. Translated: CAWRMPTPEQFF.

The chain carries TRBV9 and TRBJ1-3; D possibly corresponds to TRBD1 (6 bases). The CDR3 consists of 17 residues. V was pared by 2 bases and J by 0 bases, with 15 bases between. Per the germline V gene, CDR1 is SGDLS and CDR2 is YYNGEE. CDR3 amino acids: CASSVGPGAHSGNTIYF. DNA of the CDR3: TGTGCCAGCAGCGTCGGCCCAGGGGCCCACTCTGGAAACACCATATATTTT.

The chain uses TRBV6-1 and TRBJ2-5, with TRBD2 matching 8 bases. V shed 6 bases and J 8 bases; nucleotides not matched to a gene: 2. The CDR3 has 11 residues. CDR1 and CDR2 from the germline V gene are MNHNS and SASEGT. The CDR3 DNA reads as TGTGCCAGCAGGAGCGGGGGAACCCAGTACTTC. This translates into CASRSGGTQYF.

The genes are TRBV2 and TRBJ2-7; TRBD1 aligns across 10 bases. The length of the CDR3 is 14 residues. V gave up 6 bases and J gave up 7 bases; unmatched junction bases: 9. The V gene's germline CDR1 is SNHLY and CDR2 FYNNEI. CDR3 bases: TGTGCCAGCAGGGGAGGGACAGGGGCTGGGGAGCAGTACTTC. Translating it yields CASRGGTGAGEQYF.

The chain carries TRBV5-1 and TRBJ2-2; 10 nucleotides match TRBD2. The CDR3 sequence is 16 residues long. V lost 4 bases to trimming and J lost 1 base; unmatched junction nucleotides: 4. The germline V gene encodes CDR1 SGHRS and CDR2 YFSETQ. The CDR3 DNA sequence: TGCGCCAGCAGCGCAAGGACTAGCGGGAACACCGGGGAGCTGTTTTTT. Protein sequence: CASSARTSGNTGELFF.

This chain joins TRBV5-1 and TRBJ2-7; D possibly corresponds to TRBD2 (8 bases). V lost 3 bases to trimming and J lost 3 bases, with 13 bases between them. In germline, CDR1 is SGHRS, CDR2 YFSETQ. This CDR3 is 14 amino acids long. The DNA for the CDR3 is TGCGCCAGCAGCTCGGGGGGGACAGTCTACGAGCAGTACTTC. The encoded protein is CASSSGGTVYEQYF.

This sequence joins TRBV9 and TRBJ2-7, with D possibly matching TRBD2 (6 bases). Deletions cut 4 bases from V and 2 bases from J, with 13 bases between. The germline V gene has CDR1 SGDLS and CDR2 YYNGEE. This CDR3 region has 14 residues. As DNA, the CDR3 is TGTGCCAGCAGCCCCCAGGAGGGACCCTACGAGCAGTACTTC. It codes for CASSPQEGPYEQYF.

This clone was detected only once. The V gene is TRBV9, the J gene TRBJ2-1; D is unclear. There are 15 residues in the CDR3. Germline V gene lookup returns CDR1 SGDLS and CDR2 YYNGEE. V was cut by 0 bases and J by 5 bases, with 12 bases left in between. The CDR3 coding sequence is TGTGCCAGCAGCGTAGTGGGAAACCCTAACAATGAGCAGTTCTTC. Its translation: CASSVVGNPNNEQFF.

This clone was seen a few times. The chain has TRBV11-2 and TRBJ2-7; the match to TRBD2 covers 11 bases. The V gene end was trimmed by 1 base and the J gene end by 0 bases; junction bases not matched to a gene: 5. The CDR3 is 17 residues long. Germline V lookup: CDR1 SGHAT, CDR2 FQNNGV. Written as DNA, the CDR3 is TGTGCCAGCAGCTTAGGCTTCGGGACTAGCGGCTCCTACGAGCAGTACTTC. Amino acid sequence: CASSLGFGTSGSYEQYF.

The CDR3 region is CASSRGLALHEQFF. Here the CDR3 DNA reads TGTGCCAGTAGTAGGGGACTAGCGCTTCATGAGCAGTTCTTC. The chain carries TRBV19 and TRBJ2-1, with 10 bases aligning to TRBD2. Trimming took 4 bases from V and 8 from J; bases not matched to a gene: 5. The germline V gene encodes CDR1 LNHDA and CDR2 SQIVND (reference sequence). The CDR3 runs to 14 residues.

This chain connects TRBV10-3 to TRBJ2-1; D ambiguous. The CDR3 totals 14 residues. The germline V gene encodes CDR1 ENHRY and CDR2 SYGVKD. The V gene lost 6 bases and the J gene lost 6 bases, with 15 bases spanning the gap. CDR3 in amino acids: CAIRPGDFGNEQFF. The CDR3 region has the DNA TGTGCCATCAGGCCCGGCGACTTTGGCAATGAGCAGTTCTTC.

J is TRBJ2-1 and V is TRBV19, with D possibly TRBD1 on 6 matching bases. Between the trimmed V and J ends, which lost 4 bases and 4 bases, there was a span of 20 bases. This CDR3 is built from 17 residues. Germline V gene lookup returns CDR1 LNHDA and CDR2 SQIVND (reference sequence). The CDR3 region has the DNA TGTGCCAGTAGTAAATTACCGAGACAGGAGATTTACAATGAGCAGTTCTTC. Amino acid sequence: CASSKLPRQEIYNEQFF.

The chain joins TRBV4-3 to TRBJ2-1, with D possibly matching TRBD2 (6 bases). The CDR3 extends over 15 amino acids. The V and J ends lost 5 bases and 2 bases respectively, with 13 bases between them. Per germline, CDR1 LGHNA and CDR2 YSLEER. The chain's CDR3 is CASSTGGPTYNEQFF. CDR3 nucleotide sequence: TGCGCCAGCAGCACCGGGGGTCCCACCTACAATGAGCAGTTCTTC.

In DNA form, the CDR3 reads TGTGCCAGCAGTGTTCTAGCCGCAGGGAACACTGAAGCTTTCTTT. Protein sequence: CASSVLAAGNTEAFF. The chain combines TRBV6-1 with TRBJ1-1; D gene uncertain. The germline V and J ends were trimmed by 4 bases and 1 base, with 13 bases remaining between them. In germline, CDR1 is MNHNS, CDR2 SASEGT. The CDR3 extends over 15 amino acids.

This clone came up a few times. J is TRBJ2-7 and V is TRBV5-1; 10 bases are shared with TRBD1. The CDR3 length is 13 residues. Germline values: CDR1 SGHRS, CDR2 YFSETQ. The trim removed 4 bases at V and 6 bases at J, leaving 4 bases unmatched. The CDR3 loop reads CASSTWTGGEQYF. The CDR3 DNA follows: TGCGCCAGCAGCACCTGGACAGGGGGCGAGCAGTACTTC. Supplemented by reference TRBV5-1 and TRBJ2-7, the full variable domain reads KAGVTQTPRYLIKTRGQQVTLSCSPISGHRSVSWYQQTPGQGLQFLFEYFSETQRNKGNFPGRFSGRQFSNSRSEMNVSTLELGDSALYLCASSTWTGGEQYFGPGTRLTVT.

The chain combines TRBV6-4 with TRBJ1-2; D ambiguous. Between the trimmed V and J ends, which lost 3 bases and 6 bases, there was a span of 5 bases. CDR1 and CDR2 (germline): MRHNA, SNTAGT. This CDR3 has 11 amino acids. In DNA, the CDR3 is TGTGCCAGCAGTGAGGTGGATGGCTACACCTTC. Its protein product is CASSEVDGYTF.

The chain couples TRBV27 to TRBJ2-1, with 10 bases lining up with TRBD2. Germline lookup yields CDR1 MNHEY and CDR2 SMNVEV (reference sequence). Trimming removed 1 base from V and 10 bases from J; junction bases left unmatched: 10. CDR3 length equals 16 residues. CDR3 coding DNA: TGTGCCAGCAGTTTATTCTCCCAGCGGGGGGGTGGGGAGCAGTTCTTC. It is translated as CASSLFSQRGGGEQFF.

The CDR3 coding sequence is TGTGCCAGCAGTTTGGGCGGCGGACCTTACGAGCAGTACTTC. Translated, it gives CASSLGGGPYEQYF. The chain carries TRBV28 and TRBJ2-7; D gene ambiguous. The V end was cut by 3 bases, the J end by 4 bases, with 13 bases between. The germline V gene encodes CDR1 MDHEN and CDR2 SYDVKM. There are 14 residues in the CDR3.

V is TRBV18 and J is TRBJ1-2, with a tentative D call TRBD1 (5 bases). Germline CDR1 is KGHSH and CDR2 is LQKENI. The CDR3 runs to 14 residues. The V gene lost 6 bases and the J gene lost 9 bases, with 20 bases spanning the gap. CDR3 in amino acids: CASSTGRGARSYTF. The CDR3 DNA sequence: TGTGCCAGCTCCACGGGACGGGGAGCTCGAAGCTACACCTTC.